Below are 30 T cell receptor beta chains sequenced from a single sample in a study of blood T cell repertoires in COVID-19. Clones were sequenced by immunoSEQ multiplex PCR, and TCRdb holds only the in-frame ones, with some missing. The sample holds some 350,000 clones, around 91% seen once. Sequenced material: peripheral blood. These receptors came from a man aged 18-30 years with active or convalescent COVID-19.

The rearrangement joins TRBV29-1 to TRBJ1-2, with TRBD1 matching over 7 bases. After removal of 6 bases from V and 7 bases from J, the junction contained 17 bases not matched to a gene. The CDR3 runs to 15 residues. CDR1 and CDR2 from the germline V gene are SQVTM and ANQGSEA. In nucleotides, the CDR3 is TGCAGCGTACGGCCTCGGGACAGTGAAAAGAGTGGCTACACCTTC. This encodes CSVRPRDSEKSGYTF.

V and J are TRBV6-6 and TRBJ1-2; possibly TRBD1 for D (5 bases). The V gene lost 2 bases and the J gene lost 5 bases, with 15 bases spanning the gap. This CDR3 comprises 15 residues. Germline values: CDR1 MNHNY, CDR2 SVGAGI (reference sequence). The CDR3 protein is CASSYGEGAIYGYTF. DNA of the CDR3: TGTGCCAGCAGTTACGGGGAAGGGGCCATTTATGGCTACACCTTC.

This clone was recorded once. CDR3 sequence (DNA): TGTGCCAGCAGCGGAGCCCTCACAGATACGCAGTATTTT. It codes for CASSGALTDTQYF. This chain joins TRBV9 and TRBJ2-3; D ambiguous. Germline assignment: CDR1 SGDLS and CDR2 YYNGEE. The germline V and J ends were trimmed by 3 bases and 2 bases, with 7 bases remaining between them. This CDR3 spans 13 amino acids.

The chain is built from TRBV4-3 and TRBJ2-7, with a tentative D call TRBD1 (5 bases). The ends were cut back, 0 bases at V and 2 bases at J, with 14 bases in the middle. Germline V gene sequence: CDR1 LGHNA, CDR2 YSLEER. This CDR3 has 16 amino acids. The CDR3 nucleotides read TGCGCCAGCAGCCAAGACAGAGTAGGACAAGCCTACGAGCAGTACTTC. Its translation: CASSQDRVGQAYEQYF.

The CDR3, as DNA: TGTGCCAGCAGCTTATCACAGGGGGCCTACGAGCAGTACTTC. Translation: CASSLSQGAYEQYF. V is TRBV7-8 and J is TRBJ2-7; 8 nucleotides align to TRBD1. Per germline, CDR1 SGHVS and CDR2 FQNEAQ. This CDR3 comprises 14 residues. Trimming at V came to 2 bases and at J to 2 bases, leaving 2 bases not matched to a gene.

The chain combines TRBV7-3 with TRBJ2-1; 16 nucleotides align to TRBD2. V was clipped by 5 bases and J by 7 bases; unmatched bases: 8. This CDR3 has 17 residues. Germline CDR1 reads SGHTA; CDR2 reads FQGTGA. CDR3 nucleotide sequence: TGTGCCAGCAGCCCCCAGGGACTAGCGGGGGGGAGGAATGAGCAGTTCTTC. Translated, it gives CASSPQGLAGGRNEQFF. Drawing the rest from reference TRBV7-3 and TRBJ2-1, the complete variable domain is GAGVSQTPSNKVTEKGKYVELRCDPISGHTALYWYRQSLGQGPEFLIYFQGTGAADDSGLPNDRFFAVRPEGSVSTLKIQRTERGDSAVYLCASSPQGLAGGRNEQFFGPGTRLTVL.

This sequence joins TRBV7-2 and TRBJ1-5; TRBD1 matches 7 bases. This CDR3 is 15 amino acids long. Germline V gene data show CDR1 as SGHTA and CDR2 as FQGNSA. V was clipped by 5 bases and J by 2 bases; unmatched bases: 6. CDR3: CASSPTGVGNQPQHF. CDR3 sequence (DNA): TGTGCCAGCAGCCCTACAGGGGTAGGCAATCAGCCCCAGCATTTT.

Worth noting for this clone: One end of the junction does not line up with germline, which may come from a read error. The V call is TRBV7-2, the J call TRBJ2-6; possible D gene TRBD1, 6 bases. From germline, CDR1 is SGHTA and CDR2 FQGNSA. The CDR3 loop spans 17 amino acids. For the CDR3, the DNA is TGTGCCAGCAGCTCGACAGGATTTAGCTCTGGGGCCAACGTGCTGACTTTC. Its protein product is CASSSTGFSSGANVLTF.

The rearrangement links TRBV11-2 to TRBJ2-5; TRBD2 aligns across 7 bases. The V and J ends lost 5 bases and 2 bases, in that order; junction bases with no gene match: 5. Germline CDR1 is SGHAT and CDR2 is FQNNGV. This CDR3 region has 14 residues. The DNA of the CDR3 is TGTGCCAGCAGCCCCCGCGGGGGTCAAGAGACCCAGTACTTC. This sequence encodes CASSPRGGQETQYF.

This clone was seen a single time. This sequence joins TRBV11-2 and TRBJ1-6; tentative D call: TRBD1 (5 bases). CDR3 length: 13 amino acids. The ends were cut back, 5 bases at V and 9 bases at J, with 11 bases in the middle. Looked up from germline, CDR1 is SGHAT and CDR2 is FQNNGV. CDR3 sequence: CASSDWGGSPLHF. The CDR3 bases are TGTGCCAGCAGCGATTGGGGCGGTTCACCCCTCCACTTT.

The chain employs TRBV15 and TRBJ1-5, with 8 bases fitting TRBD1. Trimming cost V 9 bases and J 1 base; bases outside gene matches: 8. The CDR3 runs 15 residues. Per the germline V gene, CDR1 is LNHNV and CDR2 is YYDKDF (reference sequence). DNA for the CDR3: TGTGCCACGACAGGGGATCCTAAGAGCAATCAGCCCCAGCATTTT. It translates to CATTGDPKSNQPQHF.

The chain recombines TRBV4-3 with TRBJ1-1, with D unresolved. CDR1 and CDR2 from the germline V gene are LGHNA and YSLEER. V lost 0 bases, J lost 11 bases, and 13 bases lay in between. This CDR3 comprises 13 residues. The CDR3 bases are TGCGCCAGCAGCCAAGAGGAGGAAACGTGGGCTTTCTTT. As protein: CASSQEEETWAFF.

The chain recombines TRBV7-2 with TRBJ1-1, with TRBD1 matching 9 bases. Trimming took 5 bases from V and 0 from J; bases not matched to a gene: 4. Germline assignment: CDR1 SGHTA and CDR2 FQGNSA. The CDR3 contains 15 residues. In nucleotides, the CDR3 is TGTGCCAGCAGCATCCGGACAGGGGTGAACACTGAAGCTTTCTTT. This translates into CASSIRTGVNTEAFF.

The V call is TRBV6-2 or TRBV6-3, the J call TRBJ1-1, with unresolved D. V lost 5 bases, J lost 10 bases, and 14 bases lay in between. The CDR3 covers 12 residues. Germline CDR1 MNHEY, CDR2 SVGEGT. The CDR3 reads CASSLIPSVAFF. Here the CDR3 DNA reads TGTGCCAGCAGTCTGATACCATCAGTAGCTTTCTTT.

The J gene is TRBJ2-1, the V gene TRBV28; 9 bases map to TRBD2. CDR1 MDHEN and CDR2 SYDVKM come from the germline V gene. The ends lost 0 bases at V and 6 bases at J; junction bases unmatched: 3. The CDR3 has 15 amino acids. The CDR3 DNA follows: TGTGCCAGCAGTTTATGGACTAGCGGACTCAATGAGCAGTTCTTC. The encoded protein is CASSLWTSGLNEQFF.

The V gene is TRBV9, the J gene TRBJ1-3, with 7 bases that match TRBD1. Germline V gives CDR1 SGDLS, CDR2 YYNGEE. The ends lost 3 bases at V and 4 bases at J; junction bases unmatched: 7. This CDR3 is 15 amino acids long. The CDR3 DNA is TGTGCCAGCAGCGCCACAGGGGCGGGAGGAAACACCATATATTTT. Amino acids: CASSATGAGGNTIYF.

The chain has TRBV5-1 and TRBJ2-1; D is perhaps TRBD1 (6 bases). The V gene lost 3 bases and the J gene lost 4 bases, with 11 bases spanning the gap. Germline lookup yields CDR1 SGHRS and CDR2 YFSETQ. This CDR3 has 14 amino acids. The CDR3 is CASSSDRTYNEQFF. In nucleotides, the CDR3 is TGCGCCAGCAGCTCGGACAGAACATACAATGAGCAGTTCTTC.

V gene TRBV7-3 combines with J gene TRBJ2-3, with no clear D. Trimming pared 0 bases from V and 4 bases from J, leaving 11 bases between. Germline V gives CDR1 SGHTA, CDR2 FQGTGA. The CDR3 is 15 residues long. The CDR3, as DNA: TGTGCCAGCAGCTTAACGCGGAACTTCGCAGATACGCAGTATTTT. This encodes CASSLTRNFADTQYF.

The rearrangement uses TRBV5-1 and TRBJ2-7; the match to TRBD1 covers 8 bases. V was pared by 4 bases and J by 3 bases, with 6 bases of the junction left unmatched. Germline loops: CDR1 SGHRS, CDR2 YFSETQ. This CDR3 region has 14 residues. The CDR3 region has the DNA TGCGCCAGCAGCAGGGGACAGGAAATCTACGAGCAGTACTTC. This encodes CASSRGQEIYEQYF.

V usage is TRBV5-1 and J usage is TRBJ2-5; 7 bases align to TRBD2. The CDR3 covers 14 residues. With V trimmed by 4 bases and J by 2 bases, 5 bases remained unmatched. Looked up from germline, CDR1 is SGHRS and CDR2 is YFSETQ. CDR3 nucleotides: TGCGCCAGCAGCCGGGGAGGGACTCAAGAGACCCAGTACTTC. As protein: CASSRGGTQETQYF.

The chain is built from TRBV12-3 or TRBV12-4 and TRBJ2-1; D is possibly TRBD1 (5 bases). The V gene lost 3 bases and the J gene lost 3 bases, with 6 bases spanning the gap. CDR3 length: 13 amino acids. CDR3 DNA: TGTGCCAGCAGTTTCGACAGCTACAATGAGCAGTTCTTC. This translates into CASSFDSYNEQFF.

The chain's CDR3 is CASSRDRATNEKLFF. DNA for the CDR3: TGTGCCAGCAGCAGGGACAGGGCTACTAATGAAAAACTGTTTTTT. V gene TRBV6-5 combines with J gene TRBJ1-4; 9 nucleotides align to TRBD1. This CDR3 is 15 amino acids long. V lost 6 bases to trimming and J lost 2 bases; unmatched junction nucleotides: 4. Germline V gene sequence: CDR1 MNHEY, CDR2 SVGAGI.

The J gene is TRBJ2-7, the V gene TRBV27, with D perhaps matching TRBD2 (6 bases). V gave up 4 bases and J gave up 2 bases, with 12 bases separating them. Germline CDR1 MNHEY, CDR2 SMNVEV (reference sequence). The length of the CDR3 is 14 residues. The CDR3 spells CASSSAGRAYEQYF. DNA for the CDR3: TGTGCCAGCAGTTCGGCGGGAAGGGCCTACGAGCAGTACTTC.

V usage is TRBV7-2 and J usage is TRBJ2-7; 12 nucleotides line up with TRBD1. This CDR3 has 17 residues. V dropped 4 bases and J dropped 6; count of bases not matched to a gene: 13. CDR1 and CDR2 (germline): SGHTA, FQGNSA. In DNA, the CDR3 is TGTGCCAGCAGCTCACCGGGACAGGGGGCGATAAGGGGCGAGCAGTACTTC. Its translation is CASSSPGQGAIRGEQYF.

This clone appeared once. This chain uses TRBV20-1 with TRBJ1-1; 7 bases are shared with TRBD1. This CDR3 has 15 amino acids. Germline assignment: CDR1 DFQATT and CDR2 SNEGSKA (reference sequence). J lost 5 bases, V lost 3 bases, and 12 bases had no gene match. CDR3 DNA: TGCAGTGCTAGTGAGACAGGGTTTATTAATACTGAAGCTTTCTTT. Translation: CSASETGFINTEAFF.

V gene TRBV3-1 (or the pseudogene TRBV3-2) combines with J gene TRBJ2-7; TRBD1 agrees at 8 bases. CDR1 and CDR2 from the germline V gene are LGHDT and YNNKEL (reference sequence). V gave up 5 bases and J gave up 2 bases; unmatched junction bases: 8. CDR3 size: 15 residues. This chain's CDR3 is CASSYGTGSAYEQYF. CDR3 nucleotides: TGTGCCAGCAGCTACGGGACAGGATCTGCCTACGAGCAGTACTTC.

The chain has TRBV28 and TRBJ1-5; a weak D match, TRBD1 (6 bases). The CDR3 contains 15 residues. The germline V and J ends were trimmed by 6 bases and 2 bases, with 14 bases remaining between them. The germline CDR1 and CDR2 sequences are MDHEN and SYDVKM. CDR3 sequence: CASRKGVGGNQPQHF. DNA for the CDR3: TGTGCCAGCAGGAAGGGGGTCGGGGGCAATCAGCCCCAGCATTTT.

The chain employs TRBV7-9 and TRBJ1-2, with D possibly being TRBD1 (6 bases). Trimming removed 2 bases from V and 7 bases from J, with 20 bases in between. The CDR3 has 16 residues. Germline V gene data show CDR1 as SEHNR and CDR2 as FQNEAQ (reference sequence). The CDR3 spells CASSLTTGRSHSGYTF. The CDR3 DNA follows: TGTGCCAGCAGCTTAACGACAGGTCGTTCGCATTCTGGCTACACCTTC.

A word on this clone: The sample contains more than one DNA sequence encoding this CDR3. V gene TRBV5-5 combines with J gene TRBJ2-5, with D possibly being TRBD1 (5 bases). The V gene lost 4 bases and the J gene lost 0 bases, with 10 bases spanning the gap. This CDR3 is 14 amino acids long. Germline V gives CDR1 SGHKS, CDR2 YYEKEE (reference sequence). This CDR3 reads CASSDDRNQETQYF. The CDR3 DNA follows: TGTGCCAGCAGCGATGACAGAAACCAAGAGACCCAGTACTTC.

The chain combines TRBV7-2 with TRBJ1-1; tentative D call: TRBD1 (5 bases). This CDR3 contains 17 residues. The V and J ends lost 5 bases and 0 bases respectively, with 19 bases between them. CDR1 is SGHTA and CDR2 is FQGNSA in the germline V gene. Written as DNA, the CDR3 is TGTGCCAGCAGCCACCGACAGACTCATACGGTGAACACTGAAGCTTTCTTT. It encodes CASSHRQTHTVNTEAFF.